Given below is one T cell receptor beta chain in context. Its antigen is unknown. Per-base qualities were not stored, and no clone one base away is much larger. Systemically healthy Caucasian individuals from Russia, 39 in total and aged about 6 to 90 years, were included as donors. Each donor gave 8 to 10 milliliters of peripheral blood, drawn into EDTA-treated Vacutainer tubes. Ficoll-Paque density-gradient centrifugation was used to isolate PBMCs, with at least 6.5 million obtained per sample. Trizol reagent was used to extract total RNA from the PBMCs, yielding at least 6 micrograms per sample. The percentages of naive CD45RAhigh/CD27high T cells were determined by flow cytometry on a PBMC aliquot from every donor. The record originates from a study of blood T cells in healthy people across ages (dated by TCRdb to the mid-2010s). Study-wide context: In model experiments, roughly one uniquely barcoded TCR beta cDNA molecule per two T cells was captured by template switching. Using deep sequencing normalized with unique cDNA molecular identifiers, the study measured how TCR beta repertoire diversity changes with age. Four age groups were formed from the donors: young (average approximately 15 years), middle-aged (just under 40), aged (about 62) and long-lived (about 75). To avoid experimental bias, donors of different ages were randomly spread across the sequencing lanes. Using the same blood draw, the study looked at two additional independent replicas of 1 million unique cDNA reads for two donors, one aged 18 to 30 and the other aged 80 or older.

General conclusions and limits of the study: A strong correlation was found between observed TCR beta diversity and the percentage of naive T cells measured by flow cytometry. Donor CMV infection status was unknown, potentially confounding age-related changes in expanded clonotypes. The long-lived group showed more naive CD4+ T cells, fewer expanded clones and increased TCR diversity than the aged group, suggesting age selection. Because profiling used bulk unsorted PBMCs, naive and antigen-experienced compartments could not be compared conclusively. Estimates of total diversity from one million sequenced T cells were regarded as lower bounds and underestimates. Observed TCR beta diversity per million T cells fell roughly linearly with age, and a significant reduction was already apparent by age around 36.

V loses 1 base of germline sequence and J loses 5 bases, and the interval between the two ends is 11 bases. From a lookup of the germline V gene, CDR1 and CDR2 are MGHRA and YSYEKL. The CDR3 spans 14 residues, from the cysteine through the phenylalanine. CDR3 DNA is the only sequence kept; it has 42 bases, read in frame from the first base. The protocol used for the library was 5' RACE. Reads for this sample came from an Illumina HiSeq 2500. The second PCR ran for roughly 7 to 12 cycles and used a J-beta primer mix along with a sample-barcoded 5' primer. Each TCR beta cDNA molecule received a unique molecular identifier from a template-switch 5' adaptor carrying 12 random nucleotides. Each sample yielded at least 3 million CDR3-containing paired-end reads. First-strand cDNA was synthesized from all RNA with the Mint cDNA synthesis kit, primed by a TRBC-specific oligonucleotide. Following uracil-DNA glycosylase treatment, a first 18-cycle PCR with universal primers M1SS and BC2_uni_R was performed on all cDNA. As for the authors' bioinformatics: Each sample was normalized by randomly selecting 1 million high-quality reads, each carrying a distinct molecular identifier. Instead of being binned into consensus sequences, reads with shared molecular identifiers were discarded. CDR3 identification, clonotype clustering and error correction used MiTCR with a Q25 quality threshold and the strictest error-elimination algorithm. A nonparametric unseen species model using Euler transformation provided a lower-bound estimate of total TCR beta diversity. TCRdb reanalyzed the raw reads on its own, using fastp at Q25 for trimming and MiXCR for clone calling, and kept in-frame beta chains. Rows with a matching CDR3 protein are joined into one entry that keeps the most common DNA and genes. The V and J calls were not made by the authors but by TCRdb's processing. Recorded for this sample are 1.2 million to 1.5 million distinct CDR3 sequences; 59% of them occurred a single time. Of the sample, over 5% falls within the top ten clones.

The sample comprised blood. The chain joins TRBV4-1 to TRBJ2-5, with the identity of the D gene unclear. The receptor was derived from a man aged 18 to 35 in good health. The DNA sequence follows: TGCGCCAGCAGCCAAGTAGCCCTAGTCGAGACCCAGTACTTC. Its protein product is CASSQVALVETQYF.